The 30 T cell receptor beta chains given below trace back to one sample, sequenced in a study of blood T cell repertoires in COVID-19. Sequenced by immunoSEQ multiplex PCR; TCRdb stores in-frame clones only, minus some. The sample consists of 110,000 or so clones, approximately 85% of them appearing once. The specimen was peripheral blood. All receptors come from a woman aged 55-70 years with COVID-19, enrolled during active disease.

The CDR3 loop reads CASSHGQGAGTEAFF. In nucleotides, the CDR3 is TGTGCCAGCAGCCACGGACAGGGGGCTGGCACTGAAGCTTTCTTT. The chain uses TRBV7-9 and TRBJ1-1; TRBD1 matches at 11 bases. V shed 5 bases, J shed 4 bases, and the junction held 6 bases outside the gene matches. CDR3 length: 15 residues. Germline V CDR1 and CDR2: SEHNR, FQNEAQ (reference sequence).

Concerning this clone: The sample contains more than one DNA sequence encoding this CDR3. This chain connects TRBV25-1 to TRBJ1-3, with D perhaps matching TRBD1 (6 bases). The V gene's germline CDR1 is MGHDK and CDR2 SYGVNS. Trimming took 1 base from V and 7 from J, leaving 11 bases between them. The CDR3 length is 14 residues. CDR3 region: CASSEFRGGNTIYF. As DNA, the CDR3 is TGTGCCAGCAGTGAATTTAGGGGGGGTAACACCATATATTTT.

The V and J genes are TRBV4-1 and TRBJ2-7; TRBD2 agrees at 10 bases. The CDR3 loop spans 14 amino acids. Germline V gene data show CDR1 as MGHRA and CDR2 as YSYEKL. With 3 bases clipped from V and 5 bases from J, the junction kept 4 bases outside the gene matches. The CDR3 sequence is CASSQGTSVNEQYF. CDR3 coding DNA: TGCGCCAGCAGCCAGGGGACTAGCGTCAACGAGCAGTACTTC.

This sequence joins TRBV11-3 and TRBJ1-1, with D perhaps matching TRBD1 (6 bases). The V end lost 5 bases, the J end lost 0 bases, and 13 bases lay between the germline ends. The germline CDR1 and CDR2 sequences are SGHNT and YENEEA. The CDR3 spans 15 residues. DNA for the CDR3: TGTGCCAGCAGCAACAGGGAAGGGATGAACACTGAAGCTTTCTTT. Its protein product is CASSNREGMNTEAFF.

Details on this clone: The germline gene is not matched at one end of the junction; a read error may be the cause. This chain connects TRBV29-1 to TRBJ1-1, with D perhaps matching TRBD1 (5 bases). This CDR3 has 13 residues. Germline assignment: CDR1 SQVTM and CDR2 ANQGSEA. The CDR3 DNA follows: TGCACCGCAGAGGCGGGACTGAATACTGAAGCTTTCTTT. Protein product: CTAEAGLNTEAFF.

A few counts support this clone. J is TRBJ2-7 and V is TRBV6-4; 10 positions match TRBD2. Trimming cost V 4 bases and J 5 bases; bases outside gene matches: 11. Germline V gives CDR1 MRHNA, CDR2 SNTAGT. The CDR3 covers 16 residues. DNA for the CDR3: TGTGCCAGCAGTGTCCCACTAGCGGGGATGGTCCACGAGCAGTACTTC. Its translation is CASSVPLAGMVHEQYF.

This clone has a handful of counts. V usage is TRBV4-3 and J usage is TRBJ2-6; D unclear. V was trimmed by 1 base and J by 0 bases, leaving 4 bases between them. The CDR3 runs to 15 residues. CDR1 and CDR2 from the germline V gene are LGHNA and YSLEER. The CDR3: CASSQVYSGANVLTF. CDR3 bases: TGCGCCAGCAGCCAAGTGTACTCTGGGGCCAACGTCCTGACTTTC.

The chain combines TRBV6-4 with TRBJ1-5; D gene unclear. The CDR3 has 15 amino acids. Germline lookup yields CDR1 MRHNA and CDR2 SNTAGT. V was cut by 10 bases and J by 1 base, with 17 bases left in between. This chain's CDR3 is CAIKVGNGSNQPQHF. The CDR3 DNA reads TGTGCCATCAAAGTCGGGAACGGCAGCAATCAGCCCCAGCATTTT.

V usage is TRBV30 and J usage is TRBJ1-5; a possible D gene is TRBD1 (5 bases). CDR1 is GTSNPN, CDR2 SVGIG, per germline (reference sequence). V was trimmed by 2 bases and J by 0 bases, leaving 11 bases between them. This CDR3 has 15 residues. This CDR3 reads CAWSSFDSSNQPQHF. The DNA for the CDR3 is TGTGCCTGGAGTTCCTTCGACAGTAGCAATCAGCCCCAGCATTTT.

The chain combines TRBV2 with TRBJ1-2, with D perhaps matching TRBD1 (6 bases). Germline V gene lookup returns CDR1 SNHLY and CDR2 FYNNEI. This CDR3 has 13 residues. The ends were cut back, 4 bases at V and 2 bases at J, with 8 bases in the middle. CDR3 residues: CASSGQGNYGYTF. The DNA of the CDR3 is TGTGCCAGCAGTGGTCAGGGGAACTATGGCTACACCTTC.

CDR3 amino acids: CASSPLYRGVLYSPLHF. The CDR3 DNA reads as TGTGCCAGCAGTCCTTTATACAGGGGAGTGCTGTATTCACCCCTCCACTTT. The rearrangement joins TRBV27 to TRBJ1-6, with 7 bases matching TRBD1. V gave up 5 bases and J gave up 8 bases; unmatched junction bases: 15. The CDR3 covers 17 residues. Looked up from germline, CDR1 is MNHEY and CDR2 is SMNVEV (reference sequence).

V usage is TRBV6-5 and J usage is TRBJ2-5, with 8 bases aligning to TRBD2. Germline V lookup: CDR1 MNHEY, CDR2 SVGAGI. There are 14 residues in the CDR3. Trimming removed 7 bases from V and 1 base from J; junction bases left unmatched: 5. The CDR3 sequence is CASTHSGAQETQYF. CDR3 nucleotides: TGTGCCAGCACCCATAGCGGGGCCCAAGAGACCCAGTACTTC.

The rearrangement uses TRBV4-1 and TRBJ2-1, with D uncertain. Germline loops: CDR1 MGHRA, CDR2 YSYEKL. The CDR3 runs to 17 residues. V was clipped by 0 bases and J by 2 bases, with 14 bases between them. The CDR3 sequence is CASSQDIVEAPYNEQFF. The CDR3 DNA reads TGCGCCAGCAGCCAAGATATCGTCGAGGCCCCCTACAATGAGCAGTTCTTC.

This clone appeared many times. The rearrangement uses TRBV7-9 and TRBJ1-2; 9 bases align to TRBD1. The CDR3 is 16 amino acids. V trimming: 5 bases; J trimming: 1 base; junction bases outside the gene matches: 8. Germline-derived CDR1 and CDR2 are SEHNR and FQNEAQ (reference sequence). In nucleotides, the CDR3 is TGTGCCAGCAGCCTGGACCGGGACAGGGATAACTATGGCTACACCTTC. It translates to CASSLDRDRDNYGYTF. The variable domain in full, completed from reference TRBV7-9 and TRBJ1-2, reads DTGVSQNPRHKITKRGQNVTFRCDPISEHNRLYWYRQTLGQGPEFLTYFQNEAQLEKSRLLSDRFSAERPKGSFSTLEIQRTEQGDSAMYLCASSLDRDRDNYGYTFGSGTRLTVV.

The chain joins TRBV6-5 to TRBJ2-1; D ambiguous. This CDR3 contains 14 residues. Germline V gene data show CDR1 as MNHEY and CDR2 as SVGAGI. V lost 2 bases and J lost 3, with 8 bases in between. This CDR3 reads CASSYARDYNEQFF. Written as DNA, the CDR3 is TGTGCCAGCAGTTACGCTAGAGACTACAATGAGCAGTTCTTC.

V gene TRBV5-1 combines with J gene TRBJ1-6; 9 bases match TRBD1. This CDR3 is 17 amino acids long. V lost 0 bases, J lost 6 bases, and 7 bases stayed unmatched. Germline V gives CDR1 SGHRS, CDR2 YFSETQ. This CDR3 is CASSLADRGILNSPLHF. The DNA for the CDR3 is TGCGCCAGCAGCTTGGCCGACAGGGGGATTCTTAATTCACCCCTCCACTTT.

In nucleotides, the CDR3 is TGTGCCAGCAGTGCGGGGCTCGACACCGGGGAGCTGTTTTTT. Residues: CASSAGLDTGELFF. This rearrangement joins TRBV27 to TRBJ2-2; possible D gene TRBD2, 6 bases. CDR3 size: 14 residues. Deletions cut 5 bases from V and 3 bases from J, with 10 bases between. The germline CDR1 and CDR2 sequences are MNHEY and SMNVEV (reference sequence).

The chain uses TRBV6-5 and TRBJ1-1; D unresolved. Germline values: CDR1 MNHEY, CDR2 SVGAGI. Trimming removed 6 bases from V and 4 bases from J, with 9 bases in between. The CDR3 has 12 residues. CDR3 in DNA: TGTGCCAGCAGGACAAGTAGCACTGAAGCTTTCTTT. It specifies CASRTSSTEAFF.

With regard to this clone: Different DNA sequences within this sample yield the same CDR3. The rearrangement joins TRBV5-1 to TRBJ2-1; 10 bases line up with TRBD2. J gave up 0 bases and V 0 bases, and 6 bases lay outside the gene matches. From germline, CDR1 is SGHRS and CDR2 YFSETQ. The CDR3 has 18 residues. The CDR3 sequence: CASSLGTSGKSSYNEQFF. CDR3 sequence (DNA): TGCGCCAGCAGCTTGGGGACTAGCGGAAAGAGCTCCTACAATGAGCAGTTCTTC.

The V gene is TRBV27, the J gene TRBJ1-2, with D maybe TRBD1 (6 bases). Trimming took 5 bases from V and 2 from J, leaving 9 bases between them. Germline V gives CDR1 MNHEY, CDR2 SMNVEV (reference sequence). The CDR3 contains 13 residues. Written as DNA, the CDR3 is TGTGCCAGCAGTCCGGACAGAAACTATGGCTACACCTTC. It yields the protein CASSPDRNYGYTF.

The CDR3 here is CAPGRGAGNTIYF. Here the CDR3 DNA reads TGTGCCCCGGGTAGGGGCGCTGGAAACACCATATATTTT. The chain carries TRBV7-5 and TRBJ1-3; the table gives TRBD1 as D, unverified against the DNA. TRBV7-5 is listed as a pseudogene. CDR3 size: 13 residues.

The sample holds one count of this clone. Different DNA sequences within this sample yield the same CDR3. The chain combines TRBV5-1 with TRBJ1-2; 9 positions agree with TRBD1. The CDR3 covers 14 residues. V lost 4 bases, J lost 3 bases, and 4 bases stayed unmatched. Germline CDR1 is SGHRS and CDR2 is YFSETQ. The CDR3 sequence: CASSLGTGYYGYTF. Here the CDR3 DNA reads TGCGCCAGCAGCCTCGGGACAGGGTACTATGGCTACACCTTC.

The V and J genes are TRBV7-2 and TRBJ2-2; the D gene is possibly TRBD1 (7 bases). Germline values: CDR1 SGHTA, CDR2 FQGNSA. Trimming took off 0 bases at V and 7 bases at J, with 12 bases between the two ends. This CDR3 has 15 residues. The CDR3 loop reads CASSLAAGGHGELFF. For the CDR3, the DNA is TGTGCCAGCAGCTTAGCAGCAGGGGGGCACGGGGAGCTGTTTTTT.

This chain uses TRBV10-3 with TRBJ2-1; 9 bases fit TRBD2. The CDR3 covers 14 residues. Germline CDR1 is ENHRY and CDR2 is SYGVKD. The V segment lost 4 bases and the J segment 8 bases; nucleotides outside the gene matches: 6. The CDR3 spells CAISAAGGEHEQFF. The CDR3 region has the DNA TGTGCCATCAGTGCGGCGGGGGGGGAACATGAGCAGTTCTTC.

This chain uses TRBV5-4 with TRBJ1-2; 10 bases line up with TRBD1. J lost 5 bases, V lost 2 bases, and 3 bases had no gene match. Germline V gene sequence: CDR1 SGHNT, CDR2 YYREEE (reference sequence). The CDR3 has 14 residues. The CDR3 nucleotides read TGTGCCAGCAGCTTTGACAGGGGGCCTTATGGCTACACCTTC. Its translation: CASSFDRGPYGYTF.

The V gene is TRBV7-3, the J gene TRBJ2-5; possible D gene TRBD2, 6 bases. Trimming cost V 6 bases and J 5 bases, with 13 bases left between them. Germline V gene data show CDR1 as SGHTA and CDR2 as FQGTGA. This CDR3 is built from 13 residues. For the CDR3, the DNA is TGTGCCAGCAGTCTGGCGGGGTATGAGACCCAGTACTTC. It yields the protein CASSLAGYETQYF.

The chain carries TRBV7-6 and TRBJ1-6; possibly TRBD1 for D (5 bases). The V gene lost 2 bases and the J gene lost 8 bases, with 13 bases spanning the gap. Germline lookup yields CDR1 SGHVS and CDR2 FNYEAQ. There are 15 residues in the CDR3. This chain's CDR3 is CASSLSSGSDSPLHF. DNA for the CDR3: TGTGCCAGCAGCTTAAGTTCAGGGTCGGATTCACCCCTCCACTTT.

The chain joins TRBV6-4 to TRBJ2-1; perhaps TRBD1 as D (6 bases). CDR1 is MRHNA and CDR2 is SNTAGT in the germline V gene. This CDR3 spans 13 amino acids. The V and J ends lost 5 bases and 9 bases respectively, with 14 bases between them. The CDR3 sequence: CASSFLQGFEQFF. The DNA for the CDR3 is TGTGCCAGCAGTTTTTTGCAGGGGTTTGAGCAGTTCTTC.

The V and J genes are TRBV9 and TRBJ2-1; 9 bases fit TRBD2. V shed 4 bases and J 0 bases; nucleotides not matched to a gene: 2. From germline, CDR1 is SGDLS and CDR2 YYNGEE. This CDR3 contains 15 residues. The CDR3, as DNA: TGTGCCAGCAGCCCAGCGGGGGGCTCCTACAATGAGCAGTTCTTC. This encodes CASSPAGGSYNEQFF.

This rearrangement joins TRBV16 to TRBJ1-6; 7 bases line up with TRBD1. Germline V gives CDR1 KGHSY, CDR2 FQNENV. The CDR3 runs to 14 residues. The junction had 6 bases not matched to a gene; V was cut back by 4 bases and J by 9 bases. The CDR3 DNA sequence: TGTGCCAGCAGCCCCCGGACAGGACTTTCACCCCTCCACTTT. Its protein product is CASSPRTGLSPLHF.